This T cell receptor (beta chain) was documented in a study of PD-1 blockade in classical Hodgkin lymphoma. The CDR3 runs 11 residues. The germline gives CDR1 GTSNPN, CDR2 SVGIG (reference sequence). V lost 1 base, J lost 6 bases, and 7 bases lay in between. Regarding this clone: What it binds is unknown.

Described time point: cycle 4 day 1 (C4D1), after less than 7 weeks of nivolumab. Each patient experienced a relapse that followed autologous stem cell transplantation, and brentuximab vedotin exposure varied. Generated by immunoSEQ multiplex PCR, the TCRdb table keeps only in-frame clones and is missing some. This sample has over 85,000 clones, with about 93% found just once. Study observations and caveats: Individuals who commenced nivolumab within less than 1 year of ASCT were excluded. Complete responders possessed baseline diversity comparable to newly diagnosed patients. The study reported lower baseline TCR diversity in newly diagnosed patients than in healthy donors.

The sequence came from a human donor with classical Hodgkin lymphoma. The sequencing here drew on peripheral blood mononuclear cells (PBMCs), taken before the fourth cycle of nivolumab. The chain has TRBV30 and TRBJ2-7, with D hard to call. CDR3 DNA sequence: TGTGCCTGGAGTGGCTCTCTCGAGCAGTACTTC. This gives the protein CAWSGSLEQYF.